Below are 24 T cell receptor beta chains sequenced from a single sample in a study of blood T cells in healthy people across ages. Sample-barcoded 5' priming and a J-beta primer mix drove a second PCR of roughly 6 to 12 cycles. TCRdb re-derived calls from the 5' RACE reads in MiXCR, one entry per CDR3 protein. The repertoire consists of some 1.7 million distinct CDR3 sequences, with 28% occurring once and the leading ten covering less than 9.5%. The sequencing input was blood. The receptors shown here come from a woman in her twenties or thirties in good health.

DNA for the CDR3: TGCAGCGTTGAAAAGTCGCCGGGTCAGCCCCAGCATTTT. Its translation is CSVEKSPGQPQHF. This chain connects TRBV29-1 to TRBJ1-5; no clear D. The germline V and J ends were trimmed by 2 bases and 6 bases, with 11 bases remaining between them. There are 13 residues in the CDR3. CDR1 SQVTM and CDR2 ANQGSEA come from the germline V gene.

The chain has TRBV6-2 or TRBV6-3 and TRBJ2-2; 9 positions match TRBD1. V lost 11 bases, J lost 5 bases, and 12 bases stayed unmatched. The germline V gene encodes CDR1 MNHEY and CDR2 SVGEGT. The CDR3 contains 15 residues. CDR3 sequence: CAGIQDRGDTGELFF. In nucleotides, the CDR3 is TGTGCCGGCATCCAGGACAGGGGTGATACCGGGGAGCTGTTTTTT.

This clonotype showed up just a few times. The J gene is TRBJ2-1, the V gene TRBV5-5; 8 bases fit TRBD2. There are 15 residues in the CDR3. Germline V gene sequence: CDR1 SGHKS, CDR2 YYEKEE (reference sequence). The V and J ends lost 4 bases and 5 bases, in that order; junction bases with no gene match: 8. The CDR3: CASSESGSPNNEQFF. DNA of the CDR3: TGTGCCAGCAGCGAGAGCGGGAGCCCCAACAATGAGCAGTTCTTC.

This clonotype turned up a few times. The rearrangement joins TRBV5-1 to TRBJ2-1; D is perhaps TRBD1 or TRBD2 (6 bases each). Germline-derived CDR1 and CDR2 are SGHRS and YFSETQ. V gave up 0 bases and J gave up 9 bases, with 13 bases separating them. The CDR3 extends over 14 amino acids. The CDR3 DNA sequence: TGCGCCAGCAGCTTGGTTATGGGGGGCGGTGAGCAGTTCTTC. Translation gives CASSLVMGGGEQFF.

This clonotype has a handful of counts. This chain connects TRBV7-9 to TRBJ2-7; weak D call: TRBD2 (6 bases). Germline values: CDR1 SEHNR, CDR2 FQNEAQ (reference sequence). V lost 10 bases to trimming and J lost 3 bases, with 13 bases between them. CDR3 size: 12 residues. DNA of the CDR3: TGTGCCACCCACCCCGGGGGCTACGAGCAGTACTTC. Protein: CATHPGGYEQYF. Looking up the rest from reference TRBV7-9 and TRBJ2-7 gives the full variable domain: DTGVSQNPRHKITKRGQNVTFRCDPISEHNRLYWYRQTLGQGPEFLTYFQNEAQLEKSRLLSDRFSAERPKGSFSTLEIQRTEQGDSAMYLCATHPGGYEQYFGPGTRLTVT.

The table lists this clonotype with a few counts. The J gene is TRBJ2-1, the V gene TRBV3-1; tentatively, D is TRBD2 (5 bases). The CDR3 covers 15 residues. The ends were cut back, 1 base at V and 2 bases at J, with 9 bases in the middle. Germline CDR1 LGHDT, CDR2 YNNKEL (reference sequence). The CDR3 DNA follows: TGTGCCAGCAGCCAAGGGTGGACTGCCTACAATGAGCAGTTCTTC. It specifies CASSQGWTAYNEQFF.

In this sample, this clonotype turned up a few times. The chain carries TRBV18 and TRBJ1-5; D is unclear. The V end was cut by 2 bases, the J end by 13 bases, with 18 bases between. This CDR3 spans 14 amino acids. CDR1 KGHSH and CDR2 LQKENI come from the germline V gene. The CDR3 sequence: CASSPDAGIASQHF. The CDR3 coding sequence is TGTGCCAGCTCACCAGACGCAGGAATCGCCTCGCAGCATTTT.

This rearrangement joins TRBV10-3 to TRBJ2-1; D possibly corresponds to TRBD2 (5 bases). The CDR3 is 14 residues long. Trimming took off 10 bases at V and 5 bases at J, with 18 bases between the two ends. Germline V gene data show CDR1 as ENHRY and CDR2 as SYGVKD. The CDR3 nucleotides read TGTGCCACCAGAAGACTAACGGATAACAATGAGCAGTTCTTC. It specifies CATRRLTDNNEQFF.

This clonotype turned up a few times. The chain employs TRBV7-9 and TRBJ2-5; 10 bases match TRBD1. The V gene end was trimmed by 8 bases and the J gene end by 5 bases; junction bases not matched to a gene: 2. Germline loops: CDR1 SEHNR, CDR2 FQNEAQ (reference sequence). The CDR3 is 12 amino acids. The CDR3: CASGQGVETQYF. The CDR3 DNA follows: TGTGCCAGCGGACAGGGGGTGGAGACCCAGTACTTC.

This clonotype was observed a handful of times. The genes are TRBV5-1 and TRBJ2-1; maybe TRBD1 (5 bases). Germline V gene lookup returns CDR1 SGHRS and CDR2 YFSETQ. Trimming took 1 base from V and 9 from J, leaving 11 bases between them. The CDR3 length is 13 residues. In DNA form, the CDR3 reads TGCGCCAGCAGCTTGCTCCTCCAGGGTGAGCAGTTCTTC. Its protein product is CASSLLLQGEQFF.

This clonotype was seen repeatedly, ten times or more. The CDR3 is CASSLGGPRETQYF. For the CDR3, the DNA is TGCGCCAGCAGCTTAGGGGGGCCCCGAGAGACCCAGTACTTC. The V gene is TRBV5-1, the J gene TRBJ2-5; D possibly uses TRBD1 or TRBD2 (6 bases each). This CDR3 is built from 14 residues. V dropped 2 bases and J dropped 4 bases, with 12 bases sitting between them. CDR1 and CDR2 (germline): SGHRS, YFSETQ.

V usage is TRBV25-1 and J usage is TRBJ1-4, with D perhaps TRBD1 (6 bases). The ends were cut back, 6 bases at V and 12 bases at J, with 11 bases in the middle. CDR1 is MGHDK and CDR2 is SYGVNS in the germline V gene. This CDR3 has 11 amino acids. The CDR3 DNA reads TGTGCCAGCAGCCACTGGACAGAACTGTTTTTT. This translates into CASSHWTELFF.

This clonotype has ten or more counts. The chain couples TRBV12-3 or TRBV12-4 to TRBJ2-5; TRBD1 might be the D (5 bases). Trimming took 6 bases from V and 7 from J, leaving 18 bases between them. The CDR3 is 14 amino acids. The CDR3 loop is CASSLLLRQGTQYF. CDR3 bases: TGTGCCAGCAGCCTACTCCTCCGCCAGGGGACCCAGTACTTC.

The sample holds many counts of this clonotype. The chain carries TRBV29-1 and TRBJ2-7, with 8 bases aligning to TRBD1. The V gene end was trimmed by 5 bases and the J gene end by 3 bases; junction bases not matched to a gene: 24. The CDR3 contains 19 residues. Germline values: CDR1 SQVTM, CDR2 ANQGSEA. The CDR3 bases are TGCAGCGTTTCAGGACAGGGCCTCGGGAAGGGAGGTCGTTACTACGAGCAGTACTTC. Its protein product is CSVSGQGLGKGGRYYEQYF.

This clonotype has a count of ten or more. CDR3: CASSLQGGDGYTF. The DNA of the CDR3 is TGTGCCAGCAGTTTGCAGGGGGGCGATGGCTACACCTTC. The chain combines TRBV11-2 with TRBJ1-2; 7 bases are a match to TRBD1. The trim removed 6 bases at V and 6 bases at J, leaving 7 bases unmatched. The germline CDR1 and CDR2 sequences are SGHAT and FQNNGV. The CDR3 is made up of 13 amino acids. Full variable domain (missing parts from reference TRBV11-2 and TRBJ1-2): EAGVAQSPRYKIIEKRQSVAFWCNPISGHATLYWYQQILGQGPKLLIQFQNNGVVDDSQLPKDRFSAERLKGVDSTLKIQPAKLEDSAVYLCASSLQGGDGYTFGSGTRLTVV.

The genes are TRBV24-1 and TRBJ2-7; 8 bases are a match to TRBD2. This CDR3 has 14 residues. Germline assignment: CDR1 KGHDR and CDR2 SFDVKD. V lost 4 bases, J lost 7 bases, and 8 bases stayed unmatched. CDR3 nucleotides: TGTGCCACCAGTGACACTAGCGGAAGGCGGGAGCAGTACTTC. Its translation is CATSDTSGRREQYF.

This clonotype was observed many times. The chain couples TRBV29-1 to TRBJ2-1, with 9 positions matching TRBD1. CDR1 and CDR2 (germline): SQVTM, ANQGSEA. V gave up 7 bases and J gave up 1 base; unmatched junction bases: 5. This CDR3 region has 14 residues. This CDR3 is CSAKTGGSYNEQFF. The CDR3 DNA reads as TGCAGCGCTAAGACAGGGGGGTCCTACAATGAGCAGTTCTTC.

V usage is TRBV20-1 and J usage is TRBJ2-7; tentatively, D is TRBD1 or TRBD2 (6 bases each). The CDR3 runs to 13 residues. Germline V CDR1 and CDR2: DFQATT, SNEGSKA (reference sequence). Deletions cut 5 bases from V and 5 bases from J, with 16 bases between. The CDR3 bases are TGCAGTGCTGGTTTGGGGGGCGTCGACGAGCAGTACTTC. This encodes CSAGLGGVDEQYF.

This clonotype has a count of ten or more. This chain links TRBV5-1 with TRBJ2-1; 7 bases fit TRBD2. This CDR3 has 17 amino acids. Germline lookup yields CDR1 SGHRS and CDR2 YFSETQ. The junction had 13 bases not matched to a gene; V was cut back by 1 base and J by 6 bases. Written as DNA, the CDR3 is TGCGCCAGCAGCTTGATTCCCAGGGCGGGGGTAGGCAATGAGCAGTTCTTC. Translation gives CASSLIPRAGVGNEQFF.

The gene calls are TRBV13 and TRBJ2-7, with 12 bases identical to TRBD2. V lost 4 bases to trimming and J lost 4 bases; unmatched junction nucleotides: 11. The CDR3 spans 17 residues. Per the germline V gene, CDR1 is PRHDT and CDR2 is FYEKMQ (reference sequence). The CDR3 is CASSSFTSGGRVYEQYF. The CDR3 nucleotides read TGTGCCAGCAGCTCCTTTACTAGCGGGGGGCGAGTATACGAGCAGTACTTC.

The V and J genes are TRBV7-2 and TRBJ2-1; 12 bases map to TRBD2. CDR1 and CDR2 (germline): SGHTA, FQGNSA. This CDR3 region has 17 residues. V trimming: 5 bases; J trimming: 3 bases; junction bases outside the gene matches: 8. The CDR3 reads CASSPTTSGGVYNEQFF. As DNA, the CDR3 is TGTGCCAGCAGCCCGACGACTAGCGGGGGAGTCTACAATGAGCAGTTCTTC. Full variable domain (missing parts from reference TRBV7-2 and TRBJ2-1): GAGVSQSPSNKVTEKGKDVELRCDPISGHTALYWYRQSLGQGLEFLIYFQGNSAPDKSGLPSDRFSAERTGGSVSTLTIQRTQQEDSAVYLCASSPTTSGGVYNEQFFGPGTRLTVL.

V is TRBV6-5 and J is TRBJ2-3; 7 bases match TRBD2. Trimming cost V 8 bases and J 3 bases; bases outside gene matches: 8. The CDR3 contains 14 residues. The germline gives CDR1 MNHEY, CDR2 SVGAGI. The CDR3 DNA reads TGTGCCAGCGGACGAGCGGGATTGACAGATACGCAGTATTTT. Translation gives CASGRAGLTDTQYF.

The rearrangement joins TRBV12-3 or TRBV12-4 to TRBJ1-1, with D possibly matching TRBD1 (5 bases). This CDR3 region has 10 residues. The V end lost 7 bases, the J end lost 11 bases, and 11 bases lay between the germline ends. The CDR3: CASIQGTAFF. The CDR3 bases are TGTGCCAGCATCCAGGGTACGGCTTTCTTT.

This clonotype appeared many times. The CDR3 loop reads CASSHGQGASYEQYF. CDR3 nucleotides: TGTGCCAGCAGTCACGGACAAGGAGCTTCCTACGAGCAGTACTTC. The genes are TRBV3-1 and TRBJ2-7; D perhaps matches TRBD1 (5 bases). CDR1 and CDR2 from the germline V gene are LGHDT and YNNKEL (reference sequence). The CDR3 is 15 residues long. V was shortened by 6 bases and J by 1 base, with 16 bases between the two germline ends.